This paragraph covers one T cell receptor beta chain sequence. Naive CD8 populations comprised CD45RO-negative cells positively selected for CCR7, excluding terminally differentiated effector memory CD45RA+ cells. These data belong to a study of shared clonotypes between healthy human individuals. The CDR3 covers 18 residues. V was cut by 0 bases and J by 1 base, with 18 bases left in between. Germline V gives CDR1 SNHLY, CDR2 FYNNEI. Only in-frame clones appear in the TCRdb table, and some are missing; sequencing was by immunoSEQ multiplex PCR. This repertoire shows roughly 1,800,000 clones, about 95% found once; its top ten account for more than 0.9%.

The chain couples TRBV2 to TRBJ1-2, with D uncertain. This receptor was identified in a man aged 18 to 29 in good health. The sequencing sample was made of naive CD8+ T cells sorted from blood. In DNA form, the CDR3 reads TGTGCCAGCAGTGAAGCGCATCTGGACGTAGCGGTTAACTATGGCTACACCTTC. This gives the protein CASSEAHLDVAVNYGYTF.